The clone carrying this T cell receptor (beta chain) was picked up one time. The CDR3 runs 14 residues. The ends were cut back, 5 bases at V and 1 base at J, with 9 bases in the middle. Germline lookup yields CDR1 MNHEY and CDR2 SVGEGT. TCRdb re-called the 5' RACE reads with MiXCR, one entry per CDR3 protein. Altogether several thousand distinct CDR3 sequences are present, roughly 60% being singletons, with the ten largest covering less than 7.5%. Memory CD4+ cells were defined as CD4+CD45RO+CD25-. This TCR derives from a female donor with breast cancer. The genes are TRBV6-2 or TRBV6-3 and TRBJ1-5, with D possibly matching TRBD1 (6 bases). The sequenced sample consisted of tumor-infiltrating memory CD4+ T cells sorted from the breast tumor. Subset reported: memory CD4+ T cells, CD4+CD45RO+CD25-. CDR3 sequence (DNA): TGTGCCAGCAGTGGACAGCGCAGCAATCAGCCCCAGCATTTT. Its translation: CASSGQRSNQPQHF.